These 25 T cell receptor beta chains came from one sample sequenced in a study of T cells after yellow fever vaccination. Each CDR3 protein is one row after TCRdb ran MiXCR on the 5' RACE reads. The sample records about 550,000 distinct CDR3 sequences, roughly 21% being singletons. The specimen comprised PBMCs, sampled 15 days after the yellow fever booster vaccination. All receptors come from a young man who received the YFV17D yellow fever vaccine.

The rearrangement joins TRBV28 to TRBJ2-3; D not resolved. Germline values: CDR1 MDHEN, CDR2 SYDVKM. Trimming pared 7 bases from V and 0 bases from J, leaving 14 bases between. This CDR3 spans 15 amino acids. The CDR3 bases are TGTGCCAGCACCATACCGAAGTCTAGCACAGATACGCAGTATTTT. It specifies CASTIPKSSTDTQYF.

This clonotype was picked up a small number of times. This sequence joins TRBV29-1 and TRBJ1-2, with a tentative D call TRBD1 (6 bases). This CDR3 comprises 11 residues. The germline CDR1 and CDR2 sequences are SQVTM and ANQGSEA. V was trimmed by 6 bases and J by 6 bases, leaving 11 bases between them. In DNA, the CDR3 is TGCAGCGTCCGGGGGCTGGATGGCTACACCTTC. Its translation is CSVRGLDGYTF.

J is TRBJ2-5 and V is TRBV5-5; 10 bases are a match to TRBD2. Germline CDR1 and CDR2: SGHKS and YYEKEE (reference sequence). V was pared by 5 bases and J by 1 base, with 8 bases of the junction left unmatched. This CDR3 has 16 residues. CDR3 DNA sequence: TGTGCCAGCAGTCGCGTGGTAGCGGGAGGCCAAGAGACCCAGTACTTC. As protein: CASSRVVAGGQETQYF.

The chain carries TRBV9 and TRBJ2-7; D may be TRBD1 or TRBD2 (6 bases each). The CDR3 covers 14 residues. Germline V gene data show CDR1 as SGDLS and CDR2 as YYNGEE. V was clipped by 7 bases and J by 5 bases, with 19 bases between them. The CDR3: CASSGAGLADEQYF. The CDR3 DNA reads as TGTGCCAGCTCGGGGGCGGGCCTGGCCGACGAGCAGTACTTC.

This clonotype was recorded a few times. The rearrangement joins TRBV20-1 to TRBJ2-5; 8 bases agree with TRBD2. The CDR3 has 14 residues. Germline CDR1 DFQATT, CDR2 SNEGSKA (reference sequence). The junction had 10 bases not matched to a gene; V was cut back by 5 bases and J by 5 bases. Written as DNA, the CDR3 is TGCAGTGCTCCCCCGGGCAGCGGGAGTGAGACCCAGTACTTC. It encodes CSAPPGSGSETQYF.

This clonotype turned up a few times. The chain recombines TRBV12-3 or TRBV12-4 with TRBJ2-1; tentatively, D is TRBD2 (7 bases). The CDR3 runs 16 residues. Trimming removed 6 bases from V and 0 bases from J, with 15 bases in between. Here the CDR3 DNA reads TGTGCCAGCAGATTAAGGGGGGGGAACTCCTACAATGAGCAGTTCTTC. Its translation is CASRLRGGNSYNEQFF.

The V and J genes are TRBV6-2 or TRBV6-3 and TRBJ2-5; no clear D. The CDR3 totals 14 residues. The ends were cut back, 0 bases at V and 2 bases at J, with 7 bases in the middle. Germline V lookup: CDR1 MNHEY, CDR2 SVGEGT. CDR3 coding DNA: TGTGCCAGCAGTTACTCGACACAGCAAGAGACCCAGTACTTC. It yields the protein CASSYSTQQETQYF.

The chain has TRBV12-3 or TRBV12-4 and TRBJ2-7; D is tentatively TRBD1 or TRBD2 (6 bases each). The CDR3 is made up of 15 amino acids. Trimming cost V 4 bases and J 3 bases, with 16 bases left between them. The CDR3 protein is CASSYGTLGGYEQYF. Written as DNA, the CDR3 is TGTGCCAGCAGTTACGGGACACTGGGGGGCTACGAGCAGTACTTC.

This clonotype was picked up a small number of times. This chain joins TRBV5-6 and TRBJ2-6, with D possibly called TRBD1 or TRBD2 (5 bases each). CDR3 size: 17 residues. The V end lost 0 bases, the J end lost 4 bases, and 14 bases lay between the germline ends. CDR1 is SGHDT and CDR2 is YYEEEE in the germline V gene. DNA for the CDR3: TGTGCCAGCAGCTTGGAGGGACGGATCTGGGGGGCCAACGTCCTGACTTTC. Its translation: CASSLEGRIWGANVLTF.

The CDR3 DNA is TGTGCCAGCAGCTTAGCGGCGGGAGGGCCCGTGGAGGGTGAGCAGTTCTTC. Amino acids: CASSLAAGGPVEGEQFF. The chain employs TRBV11-3 and TRBJ2-1, with 9 bases lining up with TRBD2. The CDR3 has 17 amino acids. Trimming removed 1 base from V and 9 bases from J; junction bases left unmatched: 13. Germline CDR1 reads SGHNT; CDR2 reads YENEEA.

Only a few counts were recorded for this clonotype. The CDR3 DNA is TGTGCCACCAGCAGAGATTCCCCCCGGACGGGTACCTCTTTCTTC. This codes for CATSRDSPRTGTSFF. This chain links TRBV15 with TRBJ2-1; D remains ambiguous. V was shortened by 0 bases and J by 16 bases, with 22 bases between the two germline ends. The CDR3 totals 15 residues. Per the germline V gene, CDR1 is LNHNV and CDR2 is YYDKDF (reference sequence).

This sequence joins TRBV5-5 and TRBJ1-3; D ambiguous. Germline V gene data show CDR1 as SGHKS and CDR2 as YYEKEE (reference sequence). The CDR3 length is 14 residues. Between the trimmed V and J ends, which lost 3 bases and 4 bases, there was a span of 11 bases. CDR3 DNA: TGTGCCAGCAGCTCGACGGTCGCCGGAAACACCATATATTTT. Translating it yields CASSSTVAGNTIYF. The full variable domain, rest sourced from reference TRBV5-5 and TRBJ1-3, is DAGVTQSPTHLIKTRGQQVTLRCSPISGHKSVSWYQQVLGQGPQFIFQYYEKEERGRGNFPDRFSARQFPNYSSELNVNALLLGDSALYLCASSSTVAGNTIYFGEGSWLTVV.

The gene calls are TRBV10-2 and TRBJ1-1; a possible D gene is TRBD1 (5 bases). This CDR3 is 13 amino acids long. Deletions cut 6 bases from V and 5 bases from J, with 13 bases between. Germline CDR1 reads WSHSY; CDR2 reads SAAADI. DNA of the CDR3: TGCGCCAGCAGCAAGACAGCTGCAACTGAAGCTTTCTTT. Protein product: CASSKTAATEAFF.

This clonotype has only a few counts. The chain uses TRBV30 and TRBJ1-5; no definite D call. Germline V gene sequence: CDR1 GTSNPN, CDR2 SVGIG (reference sequence). This CDR3 is built from 14 residues. V was cut by 3 bases and J by 3 bases, with 12 bases left in between. The chain's CDR3 is CAWSREQINQPQHF. The CDR3 DNA reads as TGTGCCTGGAGCCGTGAGCAAATCAATCAGCCCCAGCATTTT.

The chain couples TRBV3-1 to TRBJ2-1; tentative D call: TRBD2 (5 bases). V was cut by 10 bases and J by 3 bases, with 25 bases left in between. CDR3 length: 17 residues. Germline loops: CDR1 LGHDT, CDR2 YNNKEL (reference sequence). The CDR3 spells CATSQEGSTTFYNEQFF. The DNA of the CDR3 is TGTGCCACCTCCCAAGAAGGTTCGACTACCTTCTACAATGAGCAGTTCTTC.

The gene calls are TRBV6-2 or TRBV6-3 and TRBJ2-5; D assignment may be TRBD1 or TRBD2 (5 bases each). V dropped 4 bases and J dropped 4 bases, with 19 bases sitting between them. Germline CDR1 is MNHEY and CDR2 is SVGEGT. The CDR3 sequence is 16 residues long. The CDR3 DNA sequence: TGTGCCAGCAGTTTCCCCGGGACCCCCTTGGGAGAGACCCAGTACTTC. Translation: CASSFPGTPLGETQYF.

The chain recombines TRBV10-2 with TRBJ2-1; 12 nucleotides agree with TRBD2. CDR3 length equals 16 residues. V lost 7 bases and J lost 8; bases outside the gene matches: 12. Germline CDR1 reads WSHSY; CDR2 reads SAAADI. The CDR3 protein is CASNLAGGRNGDEQFF. CDR3 DNA sequence: TGCGCCAGCAACCTAGCGGGAGGGCGTAATGGGGATGAGCAGTTCTTC.

This chain links TRBV12-5 with TRBJ1-5; no reliable D call. The V and J ends lost 4 bases and 7 bases respectively, with 11 bases between them. From germline, CDR1 is LGHNT and CDR2 FRNRAP. The CDR3 runs 13 residues. The CDR3 sequence: CASGWADIQPQHF. In DNA, the CDR3 is TGTGCTAGTGGTTGGGCAGACATACAGCCCCAGCATTTT.

As concerns this clonotype: One junction end disagrees with the germline gene, perhaps due to a read error. This sequence joins TRBV7-9 and TRBJ1-3; TRBD1 agrees at 7 bases. This CDR3 comprises 13 residues. Germline V gives CDR1 SEHNR, CDR2 FQNEAQ (reference sequence). CDR3 in DNA: TGTGCCAACAGCCAGGACAGGAGAAACACCATATATTTT. This encodes CANSQDRRNTIYF.

This rearrangement joins TRBV3-1 to TRBJ2-5; TRBD2 might be the D (6 bases). Germline lookup yields CDR1 LGHDT and CDR2 YNNKEL (reference sequence). Trimming took 4 bases from V and 7 from J, leaving 22 bases between them. The CDR3 has 16 residues. The CDR3: CASSPSGGSGVSTQYF. CDR3 in DNA: TGTGCCAGCAGCCCTAGTGGGGGGAGCGGCGTTTCGACCCAGTACTTC.

In this sample, this clonotype turned up a few times. V is TRBV2 and J is TRBJ2-1; perhaps TRBD2 as D (6 bases). CDR1 is SNHLY and CDR2 is FYNNEI in the germline V gene. Trimming shortened V by 2 bases and J by 9 bases, and 14 bases separated the two germline ends. This CDR3 region has 14 residues. DNA of the CDR3: TGTGCCAGCAGTGAAAGGCGGGATCTTCGTGAGCAGTTCTTC. It specifies CASSERRDLREQFF.

The V call is TRBV20-1, the J call TRBJ2-2; 9 nucleotides align to TRBD2. The CDR3 runs 14 residues. Losses at the gene ends were 6 bases for V and 4 bases for J; bases not matched to a gene: 6. In germline, CDR1 is DFQATT, CDR2 SNEGSKA (reference sequence). The CDR3 loop reads CSAGRGGATGELFF. For the CDR3, the DNA is TGCAGTGCGGGGCGCGGGGGGGCCACCGGGGAGCTGTTTTTT.

The sample holds one count of this clonotype. The chain joins TRBV20-1 to TRBJ2-1; TRBD2 might be the D (5 bases). In germline, CDR1 is DFQATT, CDR2 SNEGSKA (reference sequence). This CDR3 has 18 amino acids. Trimming cost V 0 bases and J 3 bases, with 21 bases left between them. CDR3 nucleotide sequence: TGCAGTGCTAGAGAGGGGTTGTTACGTGGACGGGACTACAATGAGCAGTTCTTC. Residues: CSAREGLLRGRDYNEQFF.

This clonotype was counted only a few times. The chain is built from TRBV18 and TRBJ1-4, with D maybe TRBD1 (6 bases). The germline CDR1 and CDR2 sequences are KGHSH and LQKENI. With 6 bases removed from V and 0 bases from J, the gap between germline ends came to 8 bases. The CDR3 loop spans 14 amino acids. CDR3 sequence reads: CASSRQATNEKLFF. CDR3 DNA: TGTGCCAGCTCCAGACAGGCAACTAATGAAAAACTGTTTTTT.

The rearrangement uses TRBV4-3 and TRBJ2-2; D ambiguous. The germline gives CDR1 LGHNA, CDR2 YSLEER. Trimming took off 1 base at V and 5 bases at J, with 20 bases between the two ends. The CDR3 sequence is 18 residues long. CDR3 in DNA: TGCGCCAGCAGCCAAGCCGGGTCCGCGCGCGACGGGACCGGGGAGCTGTTTTTT. Translated, it gives CASSQAGSARDGTGELFF.